This TCR beta chain was observed in a study of neurological immune-mediated disorders. This clonotype was seen ten or more times. The CDR3 consists of 14 residues. V dropped 5 bases and J dropped 0 bases, with 13 bases sitting between them. CDR1 DFQATT and CDR2 SNEGSKA come from the germline V gene (reference sequence). By 5'RACE with 10-nucleotide random UMIs, the cDNA was made. Each CDR3 protein gets one entry after TCRdb re-called the 5' RACE reads with MiXCR. The data show tens of thousands of distinct CDR3 sequences, less than 5.5% seen once. The chain combines TRBV20-1 with TRBJ1-1; D call uncertain. This receptor was identified in a man aged 18 to 30 with multiple sclerosis. Material for sequencing was PBMCs. The CDR3 here is CSAPWEGLNTEAFF. In DNA, the CDR3 is TGCAGTGCTCCCTGGGAGGGATTGAACACTGAAGCTTTCTTT.